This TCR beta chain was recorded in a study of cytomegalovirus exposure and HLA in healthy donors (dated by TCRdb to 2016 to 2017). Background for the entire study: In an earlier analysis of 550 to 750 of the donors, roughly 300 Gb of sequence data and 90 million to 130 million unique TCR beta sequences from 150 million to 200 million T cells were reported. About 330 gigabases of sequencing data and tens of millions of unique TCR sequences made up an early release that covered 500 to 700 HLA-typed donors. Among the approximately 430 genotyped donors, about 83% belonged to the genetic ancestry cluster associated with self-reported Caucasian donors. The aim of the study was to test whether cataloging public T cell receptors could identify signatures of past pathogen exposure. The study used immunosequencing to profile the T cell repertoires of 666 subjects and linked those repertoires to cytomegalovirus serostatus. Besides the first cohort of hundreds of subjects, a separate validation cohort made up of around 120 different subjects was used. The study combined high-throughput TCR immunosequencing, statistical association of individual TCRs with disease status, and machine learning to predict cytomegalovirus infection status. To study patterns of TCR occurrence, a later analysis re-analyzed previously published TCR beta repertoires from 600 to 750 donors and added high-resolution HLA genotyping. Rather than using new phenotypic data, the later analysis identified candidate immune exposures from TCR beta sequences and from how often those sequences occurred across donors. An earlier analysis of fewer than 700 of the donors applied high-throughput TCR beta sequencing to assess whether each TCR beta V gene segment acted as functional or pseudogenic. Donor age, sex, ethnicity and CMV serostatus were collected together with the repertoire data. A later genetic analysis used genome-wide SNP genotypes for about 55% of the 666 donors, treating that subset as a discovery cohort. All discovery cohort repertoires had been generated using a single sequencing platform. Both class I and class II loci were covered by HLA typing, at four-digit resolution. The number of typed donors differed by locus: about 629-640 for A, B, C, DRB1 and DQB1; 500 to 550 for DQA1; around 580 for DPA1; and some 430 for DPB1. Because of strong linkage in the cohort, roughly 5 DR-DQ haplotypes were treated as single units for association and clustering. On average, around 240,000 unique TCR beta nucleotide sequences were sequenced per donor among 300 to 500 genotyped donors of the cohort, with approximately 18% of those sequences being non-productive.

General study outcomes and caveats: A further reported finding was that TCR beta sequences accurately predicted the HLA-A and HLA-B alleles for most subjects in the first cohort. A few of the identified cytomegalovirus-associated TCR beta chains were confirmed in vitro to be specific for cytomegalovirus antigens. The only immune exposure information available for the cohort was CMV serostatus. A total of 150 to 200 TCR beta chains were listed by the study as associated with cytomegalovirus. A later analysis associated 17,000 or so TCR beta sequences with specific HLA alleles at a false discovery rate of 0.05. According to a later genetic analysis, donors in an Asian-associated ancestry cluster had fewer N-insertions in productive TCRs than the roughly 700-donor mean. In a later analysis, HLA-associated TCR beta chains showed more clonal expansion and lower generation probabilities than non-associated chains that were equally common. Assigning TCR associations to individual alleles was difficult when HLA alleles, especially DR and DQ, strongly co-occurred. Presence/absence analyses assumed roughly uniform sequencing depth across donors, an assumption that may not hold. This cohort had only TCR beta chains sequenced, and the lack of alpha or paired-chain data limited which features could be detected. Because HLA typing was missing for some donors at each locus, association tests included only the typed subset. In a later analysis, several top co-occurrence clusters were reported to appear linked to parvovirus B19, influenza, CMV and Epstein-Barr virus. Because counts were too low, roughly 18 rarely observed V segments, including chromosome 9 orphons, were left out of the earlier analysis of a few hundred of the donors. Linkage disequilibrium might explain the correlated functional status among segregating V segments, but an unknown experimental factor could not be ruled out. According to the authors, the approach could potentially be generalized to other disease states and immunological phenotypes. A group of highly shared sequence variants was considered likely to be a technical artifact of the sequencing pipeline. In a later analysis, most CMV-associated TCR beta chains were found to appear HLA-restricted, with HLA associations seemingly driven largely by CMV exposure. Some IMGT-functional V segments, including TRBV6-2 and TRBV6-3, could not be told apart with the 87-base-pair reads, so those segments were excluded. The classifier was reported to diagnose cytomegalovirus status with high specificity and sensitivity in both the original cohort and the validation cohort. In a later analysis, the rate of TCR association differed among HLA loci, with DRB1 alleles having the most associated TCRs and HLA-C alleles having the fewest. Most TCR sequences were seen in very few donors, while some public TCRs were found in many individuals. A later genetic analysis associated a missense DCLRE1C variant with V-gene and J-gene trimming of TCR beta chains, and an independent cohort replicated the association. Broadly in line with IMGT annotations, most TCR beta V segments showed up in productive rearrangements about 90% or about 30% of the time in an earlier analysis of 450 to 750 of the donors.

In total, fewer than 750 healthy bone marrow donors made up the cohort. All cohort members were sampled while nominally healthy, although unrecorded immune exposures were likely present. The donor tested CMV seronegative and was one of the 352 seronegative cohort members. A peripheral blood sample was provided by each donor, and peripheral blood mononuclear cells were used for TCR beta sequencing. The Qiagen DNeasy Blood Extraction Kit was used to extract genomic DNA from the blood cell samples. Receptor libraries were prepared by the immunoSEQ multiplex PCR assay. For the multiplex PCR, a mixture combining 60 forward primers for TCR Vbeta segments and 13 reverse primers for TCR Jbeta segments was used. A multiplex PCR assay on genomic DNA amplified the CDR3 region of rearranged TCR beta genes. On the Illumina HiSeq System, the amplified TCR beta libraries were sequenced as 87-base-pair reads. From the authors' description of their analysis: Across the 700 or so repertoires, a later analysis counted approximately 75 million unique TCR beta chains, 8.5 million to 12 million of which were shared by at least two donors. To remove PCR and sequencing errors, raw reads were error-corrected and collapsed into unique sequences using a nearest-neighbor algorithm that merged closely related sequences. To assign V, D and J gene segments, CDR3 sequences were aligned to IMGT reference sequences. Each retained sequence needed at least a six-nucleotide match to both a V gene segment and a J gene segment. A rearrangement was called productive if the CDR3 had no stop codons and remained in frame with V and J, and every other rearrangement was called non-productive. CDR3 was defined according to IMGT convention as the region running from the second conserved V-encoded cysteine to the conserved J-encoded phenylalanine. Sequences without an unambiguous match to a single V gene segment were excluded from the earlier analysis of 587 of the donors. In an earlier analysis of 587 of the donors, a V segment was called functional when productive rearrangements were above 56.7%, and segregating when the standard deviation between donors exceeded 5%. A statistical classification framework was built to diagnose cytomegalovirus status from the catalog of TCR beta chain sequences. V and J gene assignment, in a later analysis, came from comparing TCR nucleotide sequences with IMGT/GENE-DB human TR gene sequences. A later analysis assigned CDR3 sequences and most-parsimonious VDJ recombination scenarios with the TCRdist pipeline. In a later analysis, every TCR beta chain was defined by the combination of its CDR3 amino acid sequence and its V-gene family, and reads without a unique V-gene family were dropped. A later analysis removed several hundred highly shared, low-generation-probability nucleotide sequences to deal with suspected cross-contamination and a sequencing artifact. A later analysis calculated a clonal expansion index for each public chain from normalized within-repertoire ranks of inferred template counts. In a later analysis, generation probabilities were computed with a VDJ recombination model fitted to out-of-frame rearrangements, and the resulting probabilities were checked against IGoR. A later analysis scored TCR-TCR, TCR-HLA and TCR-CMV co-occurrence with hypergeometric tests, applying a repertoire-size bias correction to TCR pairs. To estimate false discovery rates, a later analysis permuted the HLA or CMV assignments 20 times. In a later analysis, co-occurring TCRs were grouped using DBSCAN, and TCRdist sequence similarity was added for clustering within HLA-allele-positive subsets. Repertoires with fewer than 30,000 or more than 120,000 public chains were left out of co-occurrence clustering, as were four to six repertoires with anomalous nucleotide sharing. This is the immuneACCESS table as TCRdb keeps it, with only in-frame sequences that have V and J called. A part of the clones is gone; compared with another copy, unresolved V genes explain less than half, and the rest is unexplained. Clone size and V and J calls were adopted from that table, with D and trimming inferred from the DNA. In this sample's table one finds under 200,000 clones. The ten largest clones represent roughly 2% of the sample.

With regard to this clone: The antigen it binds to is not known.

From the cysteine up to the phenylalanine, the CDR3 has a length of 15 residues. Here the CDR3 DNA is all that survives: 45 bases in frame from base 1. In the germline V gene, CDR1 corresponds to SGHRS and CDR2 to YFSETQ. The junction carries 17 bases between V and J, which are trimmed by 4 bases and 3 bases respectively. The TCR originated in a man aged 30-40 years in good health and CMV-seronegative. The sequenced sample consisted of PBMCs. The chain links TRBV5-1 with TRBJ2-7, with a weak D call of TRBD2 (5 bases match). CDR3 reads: CASSLNNRGGYEQYF. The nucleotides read TGCGCCAGCAGCCTAAATAATCGAGGAGGCTACGAGCAGTACTTC.